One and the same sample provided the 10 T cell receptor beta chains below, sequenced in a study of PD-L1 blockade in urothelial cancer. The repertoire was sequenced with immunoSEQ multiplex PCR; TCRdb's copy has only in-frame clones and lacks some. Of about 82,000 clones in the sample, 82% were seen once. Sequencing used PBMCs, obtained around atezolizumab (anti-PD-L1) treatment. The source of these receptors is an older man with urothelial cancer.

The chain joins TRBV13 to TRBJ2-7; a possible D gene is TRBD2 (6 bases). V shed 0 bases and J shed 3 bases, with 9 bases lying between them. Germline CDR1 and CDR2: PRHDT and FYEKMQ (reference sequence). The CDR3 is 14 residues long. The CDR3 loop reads CASSLGGEVYEQYF. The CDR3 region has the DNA TGTGCCAGCAGCTTAGGAGGGGAGGTCTACGAGCAGTACTTC.

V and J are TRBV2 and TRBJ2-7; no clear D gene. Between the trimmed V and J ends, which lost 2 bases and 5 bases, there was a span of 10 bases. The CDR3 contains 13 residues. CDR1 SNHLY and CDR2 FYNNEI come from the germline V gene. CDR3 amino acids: CASSEKRLDEQYF. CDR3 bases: TGTGCCAGCAGTGAAAAAAGACTGGACGAGCAGTACTTC.

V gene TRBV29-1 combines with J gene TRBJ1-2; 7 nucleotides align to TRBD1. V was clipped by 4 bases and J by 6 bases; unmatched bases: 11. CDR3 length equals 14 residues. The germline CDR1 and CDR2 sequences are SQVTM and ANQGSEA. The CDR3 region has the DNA TGCAGCGTTGTCCGAACTACGACAGGGAATGGCTACACCTTC. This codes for CSVVRTTTGNGYTF.

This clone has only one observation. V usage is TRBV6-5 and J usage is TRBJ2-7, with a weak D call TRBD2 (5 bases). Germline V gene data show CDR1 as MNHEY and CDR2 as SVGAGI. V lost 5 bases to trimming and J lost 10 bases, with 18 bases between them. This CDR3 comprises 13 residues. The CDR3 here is CASSEGQRLGQYF. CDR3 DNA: TGTGCCAGCAGTGAAGGGCAGCGGTTGGGACAGTACTTC.

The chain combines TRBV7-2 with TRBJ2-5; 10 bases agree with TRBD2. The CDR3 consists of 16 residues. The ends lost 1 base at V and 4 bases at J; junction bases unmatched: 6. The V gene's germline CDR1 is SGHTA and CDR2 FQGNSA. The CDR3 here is CASSLEGSGGGETQYF. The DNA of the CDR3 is TGTGCCAGCAGCTTAGAAGGAAGCGGGGGGGGAGAGACCCAGTACTTC.

For the CDR3, the DNA is TGTGCCAGCAACGGGCCCGCGGGGAATCAGCCCCAGCATTTT. Protein sequence: CASNGPAGNQPQHF. The rearrangement links TRBV2 to TRBJ1-5; no reliable D call. The CDR3 has 14 residues. Trimming shortened V by 7 bases and J by 4 bases, and 14 bases separated the two germline ends. Germline CDR1 is SNHLY and CDR2 is FYNNEI.

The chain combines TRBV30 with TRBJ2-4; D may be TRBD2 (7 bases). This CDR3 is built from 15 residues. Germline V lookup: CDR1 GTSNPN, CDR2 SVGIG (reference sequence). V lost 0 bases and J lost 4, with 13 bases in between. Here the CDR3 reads CAWSVQGGGKNIQYF. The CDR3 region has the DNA TGTGCCTGGAGTGTGCAGGGAGGGGGAAAAAACATTCAGTACTTC.

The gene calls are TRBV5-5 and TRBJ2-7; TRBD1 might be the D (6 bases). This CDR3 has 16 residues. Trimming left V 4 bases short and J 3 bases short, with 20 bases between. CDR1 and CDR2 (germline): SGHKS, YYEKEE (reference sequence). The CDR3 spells CASSAGPQGKSYEQYF. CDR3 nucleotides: TGTGCCAGCAGCGCGGGTCCACAGGGAAAGAGCTACGAGCAGTACTTC.

In DNA, the CDR3 is TGTGCCTGGAGTGCGACCGGGACACCTAATGAAAAACTGTTTTTT. Protein sequence: CAWSATGTPNEKLFF. The chain carries TRBV30 and TRBJ1-4, with D possibly TRBD1 on 6 matching bases. V was pared by 1 base and J by 3 bases, with 12 bases between. The CDR3 extends over 15 amino acids. Looked up from germline, CDR1 is GTSNPN and CDR2 is SVGIG (reference sequence).

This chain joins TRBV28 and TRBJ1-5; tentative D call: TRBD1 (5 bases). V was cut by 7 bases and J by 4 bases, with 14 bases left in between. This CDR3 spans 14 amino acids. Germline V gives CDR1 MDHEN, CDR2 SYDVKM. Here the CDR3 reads CASNTGVENQPQHF. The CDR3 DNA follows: TGTGCCAGCAATACGGGGGTTGAGAATCAGCCCCAGCATTTT.